One and the same sample provided the 9 T cell receptor beta chains below, sequenced in a study of blood T cells in healthy people across ages. Combining a sample-barcoded 5' primer with a J-beta primer mix, a second PCR ran for about 6 to 11 cycles. TCRdb called the 5' RACE reads again in MiXCR, with one record for every CDR3 protein. The sample contains about 1,500,000 distinct CDR3 sequences, 35% to 45% of which appear only once. The material sequenced was blood. Receptors originate from a woman between 18 and 29 years old in good health.

V usage is TRBV18 and J usage is TRBJ2-1; tentatively, D is TRBD1 (6 bases). V gave up 5 bases and J gave up 7 bases, with 15 bases separating them. Germline values: CDR1 KGHSH, CDR2 LQKENI. The CDR3 sequence is 14 residues long. The chain's CDR3 is CASSAGVERNEQFF. In nucleotides, the CDR3 is TGTGCCAGCTCAGCAGGGGTTGAGCGGAATGAGCAGTTCTTC.

This clonotype has just a few counts. The J gene is TRBJ1-6, the V gene TRBV9; D gene unclear. The CDR3 is made up of 14 amino acids. With 3 bases removed from V and 7 bases from J, the gap between germline ends came to 11 bases. CDR1 SGDLS and CDR2 YYNGEE come from the germline V gene. The CDR3, as DNA: TGTGCCAGCAGCGCAAGAGTGATAAATTCACCCCTCCACTTT. Its translation: CASSARVINSPLHF.

V gene TRBV7-3 combines with J gene TRBJ2-1; 9 positions match TRBD1. CDR3 length: 15 residues. Per germline, CDR1 SGHTA and CDR2 FQGTGA. The V segment lost 3 bases and the J segment 3 bases; nucleotides outside the gene matches: 3. CDR3 DNA: TGTGCCAGCAGCTTCGGGACAGGGATCTACAATGAGCAGTTCTTC. It encodes CASSFGTGIYNEQFF.

The chain carries TRBV28 and TRBJ2-7, with 9 positions matching TRBD1. Germline CDR1 MDHEN, CDR2 SYDVKM. With 7 bases clipped from V and 5 bases from J, the junction kept 12 bases outside the gene matches. The CDR3 sequence is 15 residues long. DNA of the CDR3: TGTGCCAGCATCTCTCGGGGGACAGGGAACCACGAGCAGTACTTC. Translation: CASISRGTGNHEQYF. Looking up the rest from reference TRBV28 and TRBJ2-7 gives the full variable domain: DVKVTQSSRYLVKRTGEKVFLECVQDMDHENMFWYRQDPGLGLRLIYFSYDVKMKEKGDIPEGYSVSREKKERFSLILESASTNQTSMYLCASISRGTGNHEQYFGPGTRLTVT.

This clonotype has just one count. V is TRBV12-3 or TRBV12-4 and J is TRBJ2-3; D is perhaps TRBD1 or TRBD2 (6 bases each). The CDR3 has 18 residues. V was pared by 1 base and J by 2 bases, with 19 bases between. CDR3 bases: TGTGCCAGCAGTTTAGGGAGGGAGGCAGGGGTACTCACAGATACGCAGTATTTT. This gives the protein CASSLGREAGVLTDTQYF.

The chain combines TRBV20-1 with TRBJ2-5; D is possibly TRBD1 or TRBD2 (6 bases each). This CDR3 spans 14 amino acids. V dropped 0 bases and J dropped 4 bases, with 12 bases sitting between them. Germline V gene lookup returns CDR1 DFQATT and CDR2 SNEGSKA (reference sequence). The CDR3 reads CSAREVGGGETQYF. DNA of the CDR3: TGCAGTGCTAGAGAGGTGGGGGGCGGAGAGACCCAGTACTTC.

The chain is built from TRBV6-1 and TRBJ2-3, with 7 bases lining up with TRBD1. After removal of 10 bases from V and 4 bases from J, the junction contained 11 bases not matched to a gene. Per germline, CDR1 MNHNS and CDR2 SASEGT. This CDR3 is 14 amino acids long. The CDR3 here is CAIIYRGGSDTQYF. As DNA, the CDR3 is TGTGCCATCATCTACAGGGGCGGGTCAGATACGCAGTATTTT.

This clonotype was recorded a few times. This chain uses TRBV7-9 with TRBJ2-3; no clear D. Between the trimmed V and J ends, which lost 0 bases and 1 base, there was a span of 11 bases. The CDR3 spans 16 residues. The germline V gene encodes CDR1 SEHNR and CDR2 FQNEAQ (reference sequence). The CDR3 bases are TGTGCCAGCAGCTTAGCTGTACTAACTCGCACAGATACGCAGTATTTT. It encodes CASSLAVLTRTDTQYF.

The chain has TRBV11-2 and TRBJ2-1; D might be TRBD2 (7 bases). Germline lookup yields CDR1 SGHAT and CDR2 FQNNGV. The V end lost 5 bases, the J end lost 10 bases, and 27 bases lay between the germline ends. The length of the CDR3 is 17 residues. The CDR3, as DNA: TGTGCCAGCAGCCAGACAACGGCTAGTGGGGGGGCTGGGGAGCAGTTCTTC. It translates to CASSQTTASGGAGEQFF.